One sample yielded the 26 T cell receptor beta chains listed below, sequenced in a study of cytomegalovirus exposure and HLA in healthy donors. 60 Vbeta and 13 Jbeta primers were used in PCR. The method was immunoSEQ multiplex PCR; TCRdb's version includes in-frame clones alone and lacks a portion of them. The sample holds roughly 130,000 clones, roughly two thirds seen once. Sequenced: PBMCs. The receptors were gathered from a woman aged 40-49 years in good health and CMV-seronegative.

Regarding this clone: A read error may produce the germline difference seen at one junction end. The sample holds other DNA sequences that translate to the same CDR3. CDR3 bases: TGCGCCAGCAGCCTAGGACAGGTTTTGAATCAGCCCCAACATTTT. Amino acid sequence: CASSLGQVLNQPQHF. J is TRBJ1-5 and V is TRBV4-1, with 7 bases fitting TRBD1. The germline V gene has CDR1 MGHRA and CDR2 YSYEKL. The CDR3 has 15 residues.

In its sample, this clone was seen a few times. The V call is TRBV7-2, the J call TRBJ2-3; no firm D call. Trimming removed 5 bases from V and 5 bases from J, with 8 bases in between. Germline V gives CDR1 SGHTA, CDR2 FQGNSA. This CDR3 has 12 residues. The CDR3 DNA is TGTGCCAGCAGCCTAAACGGAGATACGCAGTATTTT. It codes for CASSLNGDTQYF.

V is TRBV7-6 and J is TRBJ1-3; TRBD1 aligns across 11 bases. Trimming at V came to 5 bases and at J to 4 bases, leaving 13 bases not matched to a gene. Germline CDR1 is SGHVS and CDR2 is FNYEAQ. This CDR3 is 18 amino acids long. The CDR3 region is CASSPNGVGQGAGNTIYF. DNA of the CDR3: TGTGCCAGCAGCCCAAATGGGGTCGGACAGGGGGCAGGAAACACCATATATTTT.

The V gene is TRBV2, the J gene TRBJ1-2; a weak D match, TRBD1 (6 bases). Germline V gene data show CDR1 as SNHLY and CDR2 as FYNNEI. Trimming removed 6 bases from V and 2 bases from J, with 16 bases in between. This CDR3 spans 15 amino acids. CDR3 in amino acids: CASSPRDNVNYGYTF. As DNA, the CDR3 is TGTGCCAGCAGCCCCCGGGACAATGTAAACTATGGCTACACCTTC.

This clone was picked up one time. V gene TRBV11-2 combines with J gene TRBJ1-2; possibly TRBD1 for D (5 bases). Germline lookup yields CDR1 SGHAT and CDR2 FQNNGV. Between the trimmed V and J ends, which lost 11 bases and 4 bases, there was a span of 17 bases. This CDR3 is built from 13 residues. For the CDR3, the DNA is TGTGCCTCCAGGGCTTCGGACCTCTATGGCTACACCTTC. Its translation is CASRASDLYGYTF.

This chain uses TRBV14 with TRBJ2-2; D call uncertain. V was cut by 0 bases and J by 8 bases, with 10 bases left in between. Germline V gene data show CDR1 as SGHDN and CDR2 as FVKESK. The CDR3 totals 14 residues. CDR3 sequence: CASSQEISVGELFF. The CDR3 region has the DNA TGTGCCAGCAGCCAAGAAATCAGTGTGGGGGAGCTGTTTTTT.

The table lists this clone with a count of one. CDR3 coding DNA: TGTGCCAGCGTCGAAGGAGAGAACACTGAAGCTTTCTTT. It is translated as CASVEGENTEAFF. The V and J genes are TRBV6-5 and TRBJ1-1; unclear D gene. V was shortened by 8 bases and J by 1 base, with 11 bases between the two germline ends. Germline V CDR1 and CDR2: MNHEY, SVGAGI. This CDR3 is 13 amino acids long.

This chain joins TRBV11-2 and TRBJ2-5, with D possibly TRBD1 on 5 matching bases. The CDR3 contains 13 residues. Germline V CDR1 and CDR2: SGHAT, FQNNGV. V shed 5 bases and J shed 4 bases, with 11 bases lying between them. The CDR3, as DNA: TGTGCCAGCAGCATCAGGGTACGAGAGACCCAGTACTTC. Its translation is CASSIRVRETQYF.

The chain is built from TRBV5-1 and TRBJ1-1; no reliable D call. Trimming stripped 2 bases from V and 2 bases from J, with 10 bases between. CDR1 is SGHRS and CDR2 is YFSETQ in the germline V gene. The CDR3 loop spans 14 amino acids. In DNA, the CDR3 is TGCGCCAGCAGCTTACGACCGGGAAACACTGAAGCTTTCTTT. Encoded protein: CASSLRPGNTEAFF. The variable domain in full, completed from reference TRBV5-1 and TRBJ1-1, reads KAGVTQTPRYLIKTRGQQVTLSCSPISGHRSVSWYQQTPGQGLQFLFEYFSETQRNKGNFPGRFSGRQFSNSRSEMNVSTLELGDSALYLCASSLRPGNTEAFFGQGTRLTVV.

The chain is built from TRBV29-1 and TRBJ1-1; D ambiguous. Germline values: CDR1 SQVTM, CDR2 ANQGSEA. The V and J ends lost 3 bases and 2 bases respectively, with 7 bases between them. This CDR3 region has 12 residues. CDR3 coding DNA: TGCAGCGTTGACCCAGTAAACACTGAAGCTTTCTTT. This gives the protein CSVDPVNTEAFF.

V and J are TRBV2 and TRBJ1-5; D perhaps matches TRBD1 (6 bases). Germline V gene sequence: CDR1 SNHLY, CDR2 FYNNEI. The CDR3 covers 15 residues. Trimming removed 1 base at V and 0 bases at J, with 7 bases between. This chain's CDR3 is CASSEGGHSNQPQHF. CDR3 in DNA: TGTGCCAGCAGTGAAGGGGGGCATAGCAATCAGCCCCAGCATTTT.

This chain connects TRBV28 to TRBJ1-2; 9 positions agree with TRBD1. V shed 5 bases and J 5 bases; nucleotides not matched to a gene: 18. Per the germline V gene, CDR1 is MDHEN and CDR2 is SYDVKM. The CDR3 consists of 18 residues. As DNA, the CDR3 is TGTGCCAGCAGTACACTCGGGAAGGGGACAGGGTTATGGTATGGCTACACCTTC. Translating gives CASSTLGKGTGLWYGYTF.

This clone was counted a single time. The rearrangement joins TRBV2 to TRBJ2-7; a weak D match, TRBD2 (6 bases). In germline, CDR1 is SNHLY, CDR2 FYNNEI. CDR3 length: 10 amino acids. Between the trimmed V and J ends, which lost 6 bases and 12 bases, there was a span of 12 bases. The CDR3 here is CASRRDFLYF. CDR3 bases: TGTGCCAGCAGAAGGGACTTCCTGTACTTC.

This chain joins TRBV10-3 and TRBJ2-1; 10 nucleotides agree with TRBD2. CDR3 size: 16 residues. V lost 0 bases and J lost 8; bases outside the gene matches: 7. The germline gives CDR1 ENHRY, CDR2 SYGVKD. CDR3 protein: CAISESQAGGDDEQFF. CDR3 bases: TGTGCCATCAGTGAGTCTCAAGCGGGGGGGGACGATGAGCAGTTCTTC.

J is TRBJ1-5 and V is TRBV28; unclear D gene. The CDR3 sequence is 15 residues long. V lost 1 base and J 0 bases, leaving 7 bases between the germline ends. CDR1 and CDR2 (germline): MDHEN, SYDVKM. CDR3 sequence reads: CASSLFAVSNQPQHF. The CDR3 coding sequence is TGTGCCAGCAGTTTATTCGCGGTTAGCAATCAGCCCCAGCATTTT.

Written as DNA, the CDR3 is TGTGCCAGCAGTTCTCCCCCAACAAATGAGCAGTTCTTC. Translating gives CASSSPPTNEQFF. The rearrangement links TRBV28 to TRBJ2-1; D gene unclear. Germline CDR1 MDHEN, CDR2 SYDVKM. Trimming stripped 4 bases from V and 7 bases from J, with 11 bases between. CDR3 length equals 13 residues.

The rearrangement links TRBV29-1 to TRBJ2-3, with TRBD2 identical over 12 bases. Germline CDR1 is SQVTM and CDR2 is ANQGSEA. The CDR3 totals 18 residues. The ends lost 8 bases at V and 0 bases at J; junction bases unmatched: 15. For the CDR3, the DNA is TGCAGCTTTGCGGGGACTAGCGGGCGTAGACCCAGCACAGATACGCAGTATTTT. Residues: CSFAGTSGRRPSTDTQYF.

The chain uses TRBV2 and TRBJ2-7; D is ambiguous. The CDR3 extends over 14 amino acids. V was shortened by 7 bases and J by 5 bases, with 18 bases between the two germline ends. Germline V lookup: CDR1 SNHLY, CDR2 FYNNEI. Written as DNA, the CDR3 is TGTGCCAGCACGGAGATGGCCTCGTCCCACGAGCAGTACTTC. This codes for CASTEMASSHEQYF.

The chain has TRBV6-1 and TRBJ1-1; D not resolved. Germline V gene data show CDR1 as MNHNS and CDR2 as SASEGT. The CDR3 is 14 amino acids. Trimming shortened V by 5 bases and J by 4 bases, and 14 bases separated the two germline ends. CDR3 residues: CASSPTFEGTEAFF. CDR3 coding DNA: TGTGCCAGCAGTCCGACTTTTGAGGGCACTGAAGCTTTCTTT.

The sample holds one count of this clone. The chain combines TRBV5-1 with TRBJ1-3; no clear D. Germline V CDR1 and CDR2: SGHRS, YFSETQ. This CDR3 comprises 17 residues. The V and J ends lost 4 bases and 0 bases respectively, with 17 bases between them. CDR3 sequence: CASSLDPGEISGNTIYF. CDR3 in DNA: TGCGCCAGCAGCCTTGATCCCGGTGAGATCTCTGGAAACACCATATATTTT.

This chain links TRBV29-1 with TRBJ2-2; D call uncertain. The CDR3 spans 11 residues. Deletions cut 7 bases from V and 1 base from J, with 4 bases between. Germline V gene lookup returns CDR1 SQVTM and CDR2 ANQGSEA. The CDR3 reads CSGQNTGELFF. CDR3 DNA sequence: TGCAGCGGACAGAACACCGGGGAGCTGTTTTTT.

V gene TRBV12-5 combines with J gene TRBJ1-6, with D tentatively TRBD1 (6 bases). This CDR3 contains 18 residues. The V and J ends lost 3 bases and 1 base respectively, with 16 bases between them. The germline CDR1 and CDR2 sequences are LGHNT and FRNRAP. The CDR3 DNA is TGTGCTAGTGGTTTTTCGGTACAGGGTAGATCCTATAATTCACCCCTCCACTTT. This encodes CASGFSVQGRSYNSPLHF.

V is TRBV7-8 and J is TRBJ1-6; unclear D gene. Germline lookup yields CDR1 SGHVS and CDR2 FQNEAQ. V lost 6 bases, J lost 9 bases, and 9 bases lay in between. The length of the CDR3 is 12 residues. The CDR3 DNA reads TGTGCCAGCAGTCGGGTGGCTTCACCCCTCCACTTT. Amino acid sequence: CASSRVASPLHF.

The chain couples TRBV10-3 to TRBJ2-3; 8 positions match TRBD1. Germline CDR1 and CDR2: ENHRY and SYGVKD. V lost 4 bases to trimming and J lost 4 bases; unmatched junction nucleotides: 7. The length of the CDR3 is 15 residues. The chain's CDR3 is CAISAVRGRADTQYF. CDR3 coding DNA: TGTGCCATCAGTGCCGTCAGGGGGCGCGCAGATACGCAGTATTTT.

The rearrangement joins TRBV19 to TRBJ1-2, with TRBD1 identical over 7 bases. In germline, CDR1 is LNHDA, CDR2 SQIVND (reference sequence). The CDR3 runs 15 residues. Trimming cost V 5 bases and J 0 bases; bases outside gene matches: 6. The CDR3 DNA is TGTGCCAGTAGTGCCAGACAGGGCACTAACTATGGCTACACCTTC. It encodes CASSARQGTNYGYTF.

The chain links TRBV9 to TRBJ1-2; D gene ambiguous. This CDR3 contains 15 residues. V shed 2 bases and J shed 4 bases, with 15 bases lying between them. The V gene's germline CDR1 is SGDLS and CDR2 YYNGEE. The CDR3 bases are TGTGCCAGCAGCGTTAGTTGGGGAGGAGGCTATGGCTACACCTTC. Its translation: CASSVSWGGGYGYTF.